These T cell receptor beta chains were read from a single sample in a study of blood T cell repertoires in COVID-19. Sequencing used immunoSEQ multiplex PCR; TCRdb keeps in-frame clones, though not all of them. The sample holds 100,000 to 110,000 clones, approximately 86% seen once. The sequencing sample was made of peripheral blood. Receptor source: a human donor in a cohort sampled during active COVID-19. Each CDR3 is given with its conserved first and last residue. Each record gives: CDR3 DNA, CDR3 protein, J gene, D gene, V gene, CDR3 length, clone size. D genes are given only for firm matches. Not every row has a clone size; where given, it reads once, few, many or a size class.

TGCGCCAGCAGAGATGGGCCGGACAACTCCTACGAGCAGTACTTC CASRDGPDNSYEQYF TRBJ2-7 . TRBV5-1 15 few
TGTGCCAGTAGTATAAGCCACTCTGGGGCCAACGTCCTGACTTTC CASSISHSGANVLTF TRBJ2-6 . TRBV19 15 .
TGTGCCAGCAGTTGGGGGCTGGGGGCGAGCACAGATACGCAGTATTTT CASSWGLGASTDTQYF TRBJ2-3 . TRBV7-3 16 .
TGTGCCAGCAGCTGGGGGGGCCGAGGGGGAGGTAAGGCAGATACGCAGTATTTT CASSWGGRGGGKADTQYF TRBJ2-3 . TRBV11-2 18 .
TGCGCCAGCAGCCAAATAGCGGGAGACTCCTACAATGAGCAGTTCTTC CASSQIAGDSYNEQFF TRBJ2-1 TRBD2 TRBV5-1 16 .
TGCGCCAGCAGCTTAAGACAGGACTCCTACGAGCAGTACTTC CASSLRQDSYEQYF TRBJ2-7 . TRBV5-1 14 .
TGTGCCACCCGTGGGACTAGCGGGAGCAATGAGCAGTTCTTC CATRGTSGSNEQFF TRBJ2-1 TRBD2 TRBV15 14 few
TGTGCCAGCAGTGAATACGGTGGGGGCGCTGAAGCTTTCTTT CASSEYGGGAEAFF TRBJ1-1 . TRBV2 14 .
TGTGCCAGCAGTCGGAGACGGACAGGGCGAGAGACCCAGTACTTC CASSRRRTGRETQYF TRBJ2-5 TRBD1 TRBV6-5 15 .
TGTGCCAGCAGTGACGAGGGAGCGGTCGGAAAGACCCAGTACTTC CASSDEGAVGKTQYF TRBJ2-5 . TRBV6-1 15 .
TGTGCCAGCAGTTCATCCCCAGGGTCTGGGGCCAACGTCCTGACTTTC CASSSSPGSGANVLTF TRBJ2-6 . TRBV5-5 16 .
TGTGCCATCAGTGAGTCGGTAACAGGGGGCCAAGAGACCCAGTACTTC CAISESVTGGQETQYF TRBJ2-5 TRBD1 TRBV10-3 16 .
TGTGCCAGCAGCTCTGGGGGCATGTACGAGCAGTACTTC CASSSGGMYEQYF TRBJ2-7 . TRBV28 13 .
TGTGCCAGCAGTTTATCCGGGACAGGCCTCAATCAGCCCCAGCATTTT CASSLSGTGLNQPQHF TRBJ1-5 TRBD1 TRBV27 16 .
TGTGCCAGCAGTTACGAAAGGGGCCGGCAGCCCCAGCATTTT CASSYERGRQPQHF TRBJ1-5 . TRBV6-2/TRBV6-3 14 once
TGTGCCAGCAGTCCCCCAGCGGGGGGGGCCTACGAGCAGTACTTC CASSPPAGGAYEQYF TRBJ2-7 TRBD2 TRBV2 15 .
TGTGCCAGCAGCTTAGGGACGGGGAGACGCACAGATACGCAGTATTTT CASSLGTGRRTDTQYF TRBJ2-3 . TRBV7-2 16 .
TGTGCCAGCATCCGCCGGGCACAAACACCCCCAAGGGAGGCAGATACGCAGTATTTT CASIRRAQTPPREADTQYF TRBJ2-3 . TRBV9 19 .
TGTGCCACCAGTGACCGGGGACTAGCGGTCACAGATACGCAGTATTTT CATSDRGLAVTDTQYF TRBJ2-3 TRBD2 TRBV24-1 16 .
TGTGCCAGCAGCGCGCGACAGCGGGGGAACACCGGGGAGCTGTTTTTT CASSARQRGNTGELFF TRBJ2-2 TRBD2 TRBV7-2 16 .
TGTGCCAGCTCACCATTGGCAGGGATGCCTAAAGATATGAACACTGAAGCTTTCTTT CASSPLAGMPKDMNTEAFF TRBJ1-1 . TRBV18 19 once
TGTGCCAGCAGTTCGGGACAGCAGCTCTCTGGAAACACCATATATTTT CASSSGQQLSGNTIYF TRBJ1-3 TRBD1 TRBV27 16 .
TGTGCCAGCAGTGATAGGGGTTACGAGCAGTACTTC CASSDRGYEQYF TRBJ2-7 . TRBV2 12 .
TGTGCCAGCAGGCGCCTATGGGGGGGCTCCTACGAGCAGTACTTC CASRRLWGGSYEQYF TRBJ2-7 TRBD2 TRBV11-2 15 .
TGTGCCAGCAGGAACCGGGACACCTCTTACAATGAGCAGTTCTTC CASRNRDTSYNEQFF TRBJ2-1 . TRBV28 15 .
TGCGCCAGCAGCAGCCACCCGGGGGACAATGAGCAGTTCTTC CASSSHPGDNEQFF TRBJ2-1 . TRBV5-1 14 .
TGTGCCAGCAGCCAACCCCCCACAGGGATCGCTGAAGCTTTCTTT CASSQPPTGIAEAFF TRBJ1-1 . TRBV14 15 .